This T cell receptor (beta chain) appears in the sequencing data of a study of T cells in Graves' hyperthyroidism and ophthalmopathy. Study details: Blood was drawn when the patient was first diagnosed and still untreated.

CDR3 size: 15 residues. CDR1 SQVTM and CDR2 ANQGSEA come from the germline V gene. Losses at the gene ends were 6 bases for V and 2 bases for J; bases not matched to a gene: 10. This clonotype has a count of ten or more. Amplified TCR beta CDR3 regions came from RNA transcripts. The HTBI primer set served for first-round RT-PCR of the TCR CDR3. TCRdb reprocessed the multiplex PCR reads with MiXCR, giving one entry per CDR3 protein. This sample has roughly 350,000 distinct CDR3 sequences; roughly 13% occur once, and the top ten carry around 32%. Source material: blood. The sequence came from a woman in her 40s with Graves' ophthalmopathy. V and J are TRBV29-1 and TRBJ2-7; TRBD1 agrees at 10 bases. The CDR3 region has the DNA TGCAGCGTAGCAGGCGGACAGGGGGTTACCTACGAGCAGTACTTC. It codes for CSVAGGQGVTYEQYF.